This passage covers 17 T cell receptor beta chains from one sample sequenced in a study of regulatory T cells in long-lasting Graves disease. Assembly of TCR beta libraries relied on iRepertoire HTBI primers together with Arm-PCR of CDR3 regions. TCRdb re-derived calls from the multiplex PCR reads in MiXCR, one entry per CDR3 protein. The data show 400,000 to 500,000 distinct CDR3 sequences, roughly a fifth seen once. Time point reported: persistent/refractory GD, antithyroid drugs over 5 years with positive TRAb. Isolated PBMC RNA provided the starting material for the TCR library. Sample: peripheral blood mononuclear cells (PBMCs), taken when the disease was refractory, from a patient treated with antithyroid drugs. These receptors were taken from a female donor with Graves disease.

There are many counts of this clonotype. V is TRBV28 and J is TRBJ1-2; possibly TRBD1 for D (5 bases). V was shortened by 5 bases and J by 1 base, with 14 bases between the two germline ends. The CDR3 covers 15 residues. Germline V lookup: CDR1 MDHEN, CDR2 SYDVKM. The CDR3 here is CASSAAGHHNYGYTF. The CDR3 nucleotides read TGTGCCAGCAGTGCGGCAGGGCATCATAACTATGGCTACACCTTC.

In its sample, this clonotype was seen many times. The V gene is TRBV29-1, the J gene TRBJ1-1; no definite D call. Trimming removed 3 bases at V and 1 base at J, with 6 bases between. From germline, CDR1 is SQVTM and CDR2 ANQGSEA. This CDR3 comprises 12 residues. The CDR3 sequence: CSVDGANTEAFF. CDR3 sequence (DNA): TGCAGCGTTGACGGTGCGAACACTGAAGCTTTCTTT.

This chain uses TRBV28 with TRBJ1-5, with a possible D match to TRBD1 (6 bases). The V and J ends lost 8 bases and 4 bases respectively, with 12 bases between them. CDR1 MDHEN and CDR2 SYDVKM come from the germline V gene. This CDR3 contains 13 residues. Written as DNA, the CDR3 is TGTGCCAGCGTGGGGGGCGCTAATCAGCCCCAGCATTTT. The encoded protein is CASVGGANQPQHF.

This sequence joins TRBV5-6 and TRBJ2-2; D is uncertain. Per germline, CDR1 SGHDT and CDR2 YYEEEE. Trimming took 0 bases from V and 6 from J, leaving 9 bases between them. This CDR3 is 14 amino acids long. The CDR3 DNA reads as TGTGCCAGCAGCTTGGCCCTTGAACCCGGGGAGCTGTTTTTT. It codes for CASSLALEPGELFF.

The chain has TRBV27 and TRBJ2-7; 12 bases line up with TRBD1. The CDR3 runs 16 residues. Germline V gene lookup returns CDR1 MNHEY and CDR2 SMNVEV (reference sequence). The junction had 10 bases not matched to a gene; V was cut back by 3 bases and J by 7 bases. In nucleotides, the CDR3 is TGTGCCAGCAGTTTCACCGGGACAGGGGGCTCTAGGGAGCAGTACTTC. This translates into CASSFTGTGGSREQYF.

This clonotype was recorded a few times. J is TRBJ2-2 and V is TRBV6-5, with 10 bases matching TRBD1. The ends lost 4 bases at V and 8 bases at J; junction bases unmatched: 7. CDR1 is MNHEY and CDR2 is SVGAGI in the germline V gene. This CDR3 contains 15 residues. The DNA of the CDR3 is TGTGCCAGCAGTTTATCGGGACAGGGGTCAGGGGAGCTGTTTTTT. This gives the protein CASSLSGQGSGELFF.

The chain employs TRBV7-9 and TRBJ2-2; 12 bases line up with TRBD1. The J segment lost 0 bases and the V segment lost 8 bases, leaving 13 bases of the junction unmatched. CDR3 size: 19 residues. Germline V gene lookup returns CDR1 SEHNR and CDR2 FQNEAQ (reference sequence). The CDR3 nucleotides are TGTGCCAGCCAGGGGACCGGGACAGGGGGCCTCACGAACACCGGGGAGCTGTTTTTT. It encodes CASQGTGTGGLTNTGELFF.

Details on this clonotype: With a much larger clone just one base away, this may be a read error. The V gene is TRBV20-1, the J gene TRBJ2-5, with D unresolved. Per germline, CDR1 DFQATT and CDR2 SNEGSKA (reference sequence). The CDR3 has 12 residues. CDR3 loop: CSARGAPETQHF. In nucleotides, the CDR3 is TGCAGTGCTAGAGGAGCGCCGGAGACCCAGCACTTC.

This chain joins TRBV3-1 and TRBJ2-3, with 14 bases aligning to TRBD2. Per the germline V gene, CDR1 is LGHDT and CDR2 is YNNKEL (reference sequence). The CDR3 covers 18 residues. Germline trimming cut 4 bases from V and 0 bases from J; bases unmatched to any gene: 6. The CDR3, as DNA: TGTGCCAGCAGCCGCGGGACTAGCGGGAGATCTAGCACAGATACGCAGTATTTT. Its translation is CASSRGTSGRSSTDTQYF.

This clonotype was picked up many times. As DNA, the CDR3 is TGTGCCAGCAGAAACGGACAGTATAGCAATCAGCCCCAGCATTTT. Translated, it gives CASRNGQYSNQPQHF. This chain connects TRBV27 to TRBJ1-5; D might be TRBD1 (6 bases). Germline V gene lookup returns CDR1 MNHEY and CDR2 SMNVEV (reference sequence). V was pared by 6 bases and J by 0 bases, with 12 bases between. The CDR3 sequence is 15 residues long.

A few counts support this clonotype. Given a much more abundant clone one base away, this may be a read error. Without the conserved terminal phenylalanine or tryptophan, this CDR3 likely stems from a read error. The chain combines TRBV7-2 with TRBJ2-7, with D unresolved. The V end was cut by 5 bases, the J end by 2 bases, with 19 bases between. CDR1 and CDR2 from the germline V gene are SGHTA and FQGNSA. The CDR3 loop spans 16 amino acids. The CDR3 coding sequence is TGTGCCAGCAGCCCGATGAGCGACAACCCCCCCTACGAGCAGTACCTC. Protein product: CASSPMSDNPPYEQYL.

This clonotype was recorded many times. The chain has TRBV10-3 and TRBJ2-7; 10 bases are shared with TRBD2. CDR3 length equals 15 residues. Looked up from germline, CDR1 is ENHRY and CDR2 is SYGVKD. V dropped 6 bases and J dropped 0; count of bases not matched to a gene: 5. The CDR3 spells CAIRGEREGSYEQYF. The CDR3 DNA is TGTGCCATCAGGGGAGAGCGGGAGGGCTCCTACGAGCAGTACTTC.

This clonotype was observed many times. The chain carries TRBV27 and TRBJ1-2; 7 positions agree with TRBD1. Germline V lookup: CDR1 MNHEY, CDR2 SMNVEV (reference sequence). The CDR3 totals 13 residues. V was clipped by 4 bases and J by 4 bases; unmatched bases: 3. The CDR3 region is CASSSPGGYGYTF. CDR3 sequence (DNA): TGTGCCAGCAGTTCCCCAGGGGGCTATGGCTACACCTTC.

This clonotype was counted ten times or more. V gene TRBV28 combines with J gene TRBJ1-2, with no clear D. The V end was cut by 6 bases, the J end by 0 bases, with 14 bases between. This CDR3 spans 15 amino acids. Looked up from germline, CDR1 is MDHEN and CDR2 is SYDVKM. The CDR3 protein is CASRPPGQPNYGYTF. CDR3 DNA: TGTGCCAGCAGGCCACCGGGCCAACCTAACTATGGCTACACCTTC.

The chain couples TRBV29-1 to TRBJ1-1; 8 bases agree with TRBD1. CDR1 and CDR2 from the germline V gene are SQVTM and ANQGSEA. The length of the CDR3 is 15 residues. V dropped 4 bases and J dropped 3; count of bases not matched to a gene: 10. The DNA for the CDR3 is TGCAGCGTTGTCAGGGGGCCTACAAGGGACACTGAAGCTTTCTTT. Protein product: CSVVRGPTRDTEAFF.

This clonotype appeared many times. The gene calls are TRBV28 and TRBJ1-2; maybe TRBD1 (6 bases). The germline gives CDR1 MDHEN, CDR2 SYDVKM. The V end lost 10 bases, the J end lost 7 bases, and 22 bases lay between the germline ends. The CDR3 is 14 residues long. This chain's CDR3 is CATTTSAGAGGYTF. In DNA, the CDR3 is TGTGCCACTACAACTAGCGCGGGGGCGGGTGGCTACACCTTC.

This chain joins TRBV12-3 or TRBV12-4 and TRBJ1-3; D is ambiguous. Trimming removed 8 bases at V and 5 bases at J, with 4 bases between. The CDR3 sequence is 10 residues long. This chain's CDR3 is CASRRNTIYF. The CDR3 nucleotides are TGTGCCAGCCGGCGAAACACCATATATTTT.